This T cell receptor (beta chain) came from a study of cytotoxic CD8 clonotypes in ibrutinib-treated CLL. General study results and limits: The public clonotypes identified were infrequent and showed contraction or stability on treatment. Rising at ibrutinib response, clonality subsequently fell back toward baseline at progression.

Worth noting for this clone: Its specificity is unknown.

CDR1 is MGHDK, CDR2 SYGVNS, per germline. This CDR3 region has 14 residues. The J segment lost 8 bases and the V segment lost 6 bases, leaving 11 bases of the junction unmatched. The planned depth of sequencing spanned 1 in 200,000 to 1 in 1 million T cells. The protocol was immunoSEQ multiplex PCR, while the TCRdb copy is restricted to in-frame clones and leaves out a portion. The sample carries 110,000 to 150,000 clones, 70% to 80% recorded once. Here the sequenced sample was PBMCs, taken after 12 months of ibrutinib treatment. The origin of this receptor is a human donor with chronic lymphocytic leukemia. J is TRBJ1-2 and V is TRBV25-1, with 8 bases matching TRBD1. The CDR3 reads CASSNRDRRSGYTF. CDR3 sequence (DNA): TGTGCCAGCAGCAATCGGGACAGGAGGTCGGGCTACACCTTC.